This TCR beta chain was identified in a study of shared clonotypes between healthy human individuals. It was CD45RO-negative cells, positively selected for CCR7, that made up naive CD8 cells, with terminally differentiated effector memory CD45RA+ cells excluded. The donors were adults (healthy and HIV-negative) with no recent acute infections or vaccinations. V lost 2 bases and J lost 0, with 14 bases in between. CDR1 is MGHRA and CDR2 is YSYEKL in the germline V gene. The CDR3 contains 17 residues. Study-level results: Donor clonotype sharing was expected to depend on sequencing depth. Represented diversity (both genetic and exposure-history) was limited by the small number of donors.

Replicate sorted-subset PCRs were loaded with 150 to 250 ng DNA, about 30,000 T cell genomes. Some clones are missing from TCRdb's copy, which holds only in-frame ones; the method was immunoSEQ multiplex PCR. The sample consists of roughly 1,800,000 clones, about 94% of them appearing once. As to this clone: Its antigen remains unidentified.

V and J are TRBV4-1 and TRBJ2-1; TRBD1 might be the D (5 bases). The sample taken for sequencing was naive CD8+ T cells sorted from blood. This receptor was identified in a man aged 18-30 years in good health. The CDR3 bases are TGCGCCAGCAGCCAATTGATGACAGTCGGCTCCTACAATGAGCAGTTCTTC. It yields the protein CASSQLMTVGSYNEQFF.